The next 12 T cell receptor beta chains were all read from a single sample in a study of T-cell memory formation after mild COVID-19. TCRdb recomputed calls from the 5' RACE reads with MiXCR, one row per CDR3 protein. The data contain 280,000 or so distinct CDR3 sequences, 8% to 9% of them singletons. The sample consisted of PBMCs or a T cell subset sorted from them (not recorded which). Every receptor here comes from a man younger than 35 who had mild COVID-19 (a few samples of this study predate the infection). Cell type and time point are not known.

The table lists this clonotype with a few counts. The rearrangement links TRBV5-6 to TRBJ2-3; D is possibly TRBD1 (6 bases). Germline loops: CDR1 SGHDT, CDR2 YYEEEE. The CDR3 contains 17 residues. V shed 1 base and J shed 0 bases, with 15 bases lying between them. CDR3 coding DNA: TGTGCCAGCAGCTTGAGGTCGACAGGTACTAGCACAGATACGCAGTATTTT. Protein sequence: CASSLRSTGTSTDTQYF.

The table lists this clonotype with a few counts. The chain is built from TRBV4-3 and TRBJ2-4, with 9 bases lining up with TRBD1. V lost 3 bases, J lost 7 bases, and 7 bases stayed unmatched. The CDR3 is 15 residues long. CDR1 LGHNA and CDR2 YSLEER come from the germline V gene. CDR3 sequence (DNA): TGCGCCAGCAGCCACCTCCGGGACAGGGAGAACATTCAGTACTTC. The encoded protein is CASSHLRDRENIQYF.

V gene TRBV11-2 combines with J gene TRBJ2-5; D is unclear. The CDR3 loop spans 14 amino acids. The germline V and J ends were trimmed by 8 bases and 5 bases, with 18 bases remaining between them. CDR1 and CDR2 (germline): SGHAT, FQNNGV. The CDR3 loop is CASALGSRLETQYF. Written as DNA, the CDR3 is TGTGCCAGCGCCTTGGGAAGTCGATTGGAGACCCAGTACTTC.

This clonotype has just a few counts. The gene calls are TRBV15 and TRBJ1-6; D is ambiguous. The CDR3 spans 15 residues. The germline CDR1 and CDR2 sequences are LNHNV and YYDKDF (reference sequence). The V and J ends lost 9 bases and 6 bases respectively, with 18 bases between them. The CDR3 loop reads CATRYDRRINSPLHF. The CDR3, as DNA: TGTGCCACACGATATGACCGACGGATTAATTCACCCCTCCACTTT. Looking up the rest from reference TRBV15 and TRBJ1-6 gives the full variable domain: DAMVIQNPRYQVTQFGKPVTLSCSQTLNHNVMYWYQQKSSQAPKLLFHYYDKDFNNEADTPDNFQSRRPNTSFCFLDIRSPGLGDTAMYLCATRYDRRINSPLHFGNGTRLTVT.

This clonotype turned up a few times. The rearrangement links TRBV5-6 to TRBJ2-7; TRBD1 matches at 9 bases. The V and J ends lost 3 bases and 5 bases, in that order; junction bases with no gene match: 3. Germline V gene data show CDR1 as SGHDT and CDR2 as YYEEEE. This CDR3 region has 13 residues. The CDR3 DNA sequence: TGTGCCAGCAGCTCGGACAGGGGTCACGAGCAGTACTTC. Its protein is CASSSDRGHEQYF.

This clonotype has ten or more counts. The rearrangement links TRBV7-9 to TRBJ1-5; D is possibly TRBD1 (6 bases). The germline V gene has CDR1 SEHNR and CDR2 FQNEAQ (reference sequence). CDR3 length: 18 amino acids. V lost 0 bases and J 2 bases, leaving 17 bases between the germline ends. The CDR3 bases are TGTGCCAGCAGCTTAGCCCCCAACAGGGTCTGGGGCAATCAGCCCCAGCATTTT. The encoded protein is CASSLAPNRVWGNQPQHF.

This chain links TRBV12-3 or TRBV12-4 with TRBJ2-3, with D maybe TRBD2 (5 bases). V was shortened by 5 bases and J by 5 bases, with 17 bases between the two germline ends. The CDR3 consists of 15 residues. CDR3 residues: CASSDQDSRGDTQYF. The CDR3, as DNA: TGTGCCAGCAGTGATCAGGACTCCCGCGGAGATACGCAGTATTTT.

The chain has TRBV4-1 and TRBJ2-7; the D is unclear. V shed 3 bases and J shed 1 base, with 13 bases lying between them. The CDR3 totals 15 residues. Germline values: CDR1 MGHRA, CDR2 YSYEKL. DNA for the CDR3: TGCGCCAGCAGCCAGGAAACCCATAGATCCTACGAGCAGTACTTC. Its translation is CASSQETHRSYEQYF.

This clonotype has a count of ten or more. The CDR3 loop is CASSLAGVGSGIQYF. CDR3 DNA: TGCGCCAGCAGCTTGGCCGGGGTAGGATCGGGCATTCAGTACTTC. J is TRBJ2-4 and V is TRBV5-1; TRBD2 is a possible D gene (5 bases). The V and J ends lost 0 bases and 9 bases respectively, with 16 bases between them. Germline CDR1 reads SGHRS; CDR2 reads YFSETQ. The CDR3 totals 15 residues.

The chain uses TRBV29-1 and TRBJ1-4; D might be TRBD1 (6 bases). The CDR3 is made up of 15 amino acids. Trimming removed 5 bases from V and 2 bases from J, with 15 bases in between. Germline loops: CDR1 SQVTM, CDR2 ANQGSEA. CDR3 bases: TGCAGCGTTTACGGACCTCAGGGGACTAATGAAAAACTGTTTTTT. Its protein product is CSVYGPQGTNEKLFF.

This clonotype has just a few counts. This rearrangement joins TRBV6-4 to TRBJ1-1; weak D call: TRBD1 (6 bases). Trimming left V 5 bases short and J 4 bases short, with 14 bases between. The CDR3 totals 14 residues. The germline CDR1 and CDR2 sequences are MRHNA and SNTAGT. The CDR3 DNA is TGTGCCAGCAGTTTTAGCAGGGGTAGCACTGAAGCTTTCTTT. Amino acid sequence: CASSFSRGSTEAFF.

J is TRBJ2-5 and V is TRBV5-1, with 9 nucleotides matching TRBD2. Germline-derived CDR1 and CDR2 are SGHRS and YFSETQ. V was clipped by 2 bases and J by 2 bases; unmatched bases: 7. The CDR3 contains 16 residues. The CDR3 loop reads CASSFNPGLAQETQYF. The CDR3 DNA is TGCGCCAGCAGCTTCAATCCTGGACTAGCGCAAGAGACCCAGTACTTC. Combining the CDR3 with reference TRBV5-1 and TRBJ2-5 gives the whole variable domain KAGVTQTPRYLIKTRGQQVTLSCSPISGHRSVSWYQQTPGQGLQFLFEYFSETQRNKGNFPGRFSGRQFSNSRSEMNVSTLELGDSALYLCASSFNPGLAQETQYFGPGTRLLVL.